What follows are 10 T cell receptor beta chains derived from one specimen sequenced in a study of blood T cell repertoires in COVID-19. Measured with immunoSEQ multiplex PCR; TCRdb has only the in-frame clones, and not every one. Among approximately 230,000 clones listed, roughly four fifths were seen once. Sequencing input: PBMCs or T cells enriched from blood (not recorded which). Source of these receptors: a man aged 35 to 55 who had recovered from COVID-19.

In its sample, this clone was seen once. V and J are TRBV6-5 and TRBJ1-5; D is possibly TRBD1 (5 bases). The CDR3 length is 14 residues. Deletions cut 4 bases from V and 6 bases from J, with 13 bases between. CDR1 and CDR2 from the germline V gene are MNHEY and SVGAGI. CDR3 residues: CASSLAGFPQPQHF. In DNA, the CDR3 is TGTGCCAGCAGTTTGGCAGGGTTTCCTCAGCCCCAGCATTTT.

This chain links TRBV10-3 with TRBJ1-1; 9 nucleotides align to TRBD1. The CDR3 is 16 residues long. Germline assignment: CDR1 ENHRY and CDR2 SYGVKD. J gave up 0 bases and V 6 bases, and 8 bases lay outside the gene matches. This chain's CDR3 is CAIRSGTGTMNTEAFF. CDR3 bases: TGTGCCATCAGGTCCGGGACAGGGACCATGAACACTGAAGCTTTCTTT.

This chain joins TRBV10-2 and TRBJ2-2; TRBD2 matches at 8 bases. Germline V gene sequence: CDR1 WSHSY, CDR2 SAAADI. This CDR3 contains 14 residues. The junction had 3 bases not matched to a gene; V was cut back by 9 bases and J by 0 bases. The CDR3 nucleotides read TGCGCCAGTACTAGCGGAACGAACACCGGGGAGCTGTTTTTT. Encoded protein: CASTSGTNTGELFF.

The chain joins TRBV7-8 to TRBJ2-7; TRBD2 might be the D (6 bases). The CDR3 runs 15 residues. V lost 1 base, J lost 1 base, and 11 bases lay in between. CDR1 and CDR2 (germline): SGHVS, FQNEAQ. The CDR3 DNA sequence: TGTGCCAGCAGCTTAGAAGTAGCGGTGTCCTACGAGCAGTACTTC. Its translation is CASSLEVAVSYEQYF.

The chain combines TRBV5-6 with TRBJ2-5; D gene ambiguous. CDR1 SGHDT and CDR2 YYEEEE come from the germline V gene. Trimming shortened V by 2 bases and J by 4 bases, and 9 bases separated the two germline ends. This CDR3 has 13 residues. The CDR3 loop is CASSFRLGETQYF. CDR3 DNA: TGTGCCAGCAGCTTCCGACTGGGAGAGACCCAGTACTTC.

The genes are TRBV5-6 and TRBJ2-5; no clear D. The CDR3 consists of 12 residues. Trimming stripped 3 bases from V and 3 bases from J, with 6 bases between. Germline values: CDR1 SGHDT, CDR2 YYEEEE. The CDR3 here is CASSSAKETQYF. For the CDR3, the DNA is TGTGCCAGCAGCTCAGCGAAAGAGACCCAGTACTTC.

The chain joins TRBV7-3 to TRBJ2-3, with a weak D call TRBD2 (6 bases). The CDR3 spans 13 residues. Trimming removed 3 bases at V and 6 bases at J, with 10 bases between. The V gene's germline CDR1 is SGHTA and CDR2 FQGTGA. The CDR3 reads CASSFSGADTQYF. The CDR3 DNA reads TGTGCCAGCAGCTTTTCGGGAGCGGATACGCAGTATTTT.

This rearrangement joins TRBV28 to TRBJ1-4; D unclear. Germline V gene data show CDR1 as MDHEN and CDR2 as SYDVKM. This CDR3 has 14 residues. Trimming took off 3 bases at V and 8 bases at J, with 13 bases between the two ends. CDR3 protein: CASSLIATVEKLFF. CDR3 bases: TGTGCCAGCAGTTTGATAGCCACGGTGGAAAAACTGTTTTTT.

The rearrangement joins TRBV19 to TRBJ1-5; possible D gene TRBD1, 5 bases. The CDR3 extends over 14 amino acids. Germline V gene data show CDR1 as LNHDA and CDR2 as SQIVND (reference sequence). V lost 3 bases, J lost 0 bases, and 6 bases lay in between. The CDR3 DNA is TGTGCCAGTAGTATTAGGGGTAGCAATCAGCCCCAGCATTTT. Translating it yields CASSIRGSNQPQHF.

The chain uses TRBV3-1 (or the pseudogene TRBV3-2) and TRBJ1-2, with a weak D call TRBD1 (6 bases). Trimming removed 3 bases from V and 2 bases from J, with 16 bases in between. Germline V CDR1 and CDR2: LGHDT, YNNKEL (reference sequence). The CDR3 runs to 16 residues. CDR3 nucleotides: TGTGCCAGCAGCCAGGTTGGACTGGGGGCGAACTATGGCTACACCTTC. Translated, it gives CASSQVGLGANYGYTF.